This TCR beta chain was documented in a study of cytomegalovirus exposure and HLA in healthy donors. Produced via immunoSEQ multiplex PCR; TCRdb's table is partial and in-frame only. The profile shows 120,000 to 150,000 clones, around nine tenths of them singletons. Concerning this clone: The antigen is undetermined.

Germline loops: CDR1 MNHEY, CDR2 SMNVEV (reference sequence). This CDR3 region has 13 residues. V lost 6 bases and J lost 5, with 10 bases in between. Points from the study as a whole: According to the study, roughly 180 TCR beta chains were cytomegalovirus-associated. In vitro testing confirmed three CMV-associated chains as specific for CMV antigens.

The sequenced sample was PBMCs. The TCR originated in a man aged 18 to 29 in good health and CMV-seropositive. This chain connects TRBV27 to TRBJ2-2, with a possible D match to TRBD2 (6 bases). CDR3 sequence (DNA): TGTGCCAGCAGGCCGCGGGGAACCGGGGAGCTGTTTTTT. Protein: CASRPRGTGELFF.